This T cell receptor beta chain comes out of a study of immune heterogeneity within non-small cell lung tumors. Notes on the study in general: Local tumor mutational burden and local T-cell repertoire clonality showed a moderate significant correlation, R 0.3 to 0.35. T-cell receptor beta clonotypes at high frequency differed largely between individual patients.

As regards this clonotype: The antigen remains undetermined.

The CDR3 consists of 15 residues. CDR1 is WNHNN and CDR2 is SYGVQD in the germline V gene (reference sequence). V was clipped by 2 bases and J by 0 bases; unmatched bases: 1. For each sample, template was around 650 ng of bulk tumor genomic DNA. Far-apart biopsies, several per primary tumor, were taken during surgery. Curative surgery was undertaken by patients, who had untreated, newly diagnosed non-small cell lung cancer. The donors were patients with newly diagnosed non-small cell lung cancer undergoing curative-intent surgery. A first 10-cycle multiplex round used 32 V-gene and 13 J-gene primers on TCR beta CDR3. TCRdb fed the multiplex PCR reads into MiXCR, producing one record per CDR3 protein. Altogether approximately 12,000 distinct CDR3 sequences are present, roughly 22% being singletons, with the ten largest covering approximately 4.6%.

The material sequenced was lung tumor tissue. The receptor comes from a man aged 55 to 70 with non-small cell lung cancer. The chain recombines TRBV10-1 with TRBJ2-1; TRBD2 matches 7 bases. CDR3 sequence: CASSEGGSSYNEQFF. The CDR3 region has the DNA TGCGCCAGCAGTGAGGGCGGGAGCTCCTACAATGAGCAGTTCTTC.